The clone carrying this T cell receptor beta chain is a singleton in its sample. This entry comes from a study of blood T cell repertoires in COVID-19. Whole-study context: Sites across the United States, Italy and Spain contributed samples from acute and convalescent COVID-19. T cells, B-cell-depleted T cells, or PBMCs provided the cDNA or gDNA that served as material.

The germline gives CDR1 SGDLS, CDR2 YYNGEE. Trimming removed 4 bases from V and 5 bases from J, with 12 bases in between. This CDR3 region has 13 residues. In the authors' workflow: How many nucleated cells were present was estimated from reference gene primer amplification. Here immunoSEQ multiplex PCR was the method, and the copy in TCRdb shows in-frame clones only, minus some. V, J and clone size reflect that table, while D and trimming were determined from the DNA. The table includes about 70,000 clones, around 88% detected once. This sequence was found in a woman aged 70-85 years with acute or convalescent COVID-19. The sequencing sample was made of peripheral blood. V gene TRBV9 combines with J gene TRBJ2-5; weak D call: TRBD2 (7 bases). The DNA for the CDR3 is TGTGCCAGCAGCTTGGGGGGGCCGGAGACCCAGTACTTC. As protein: CASSLGGPETQYF.